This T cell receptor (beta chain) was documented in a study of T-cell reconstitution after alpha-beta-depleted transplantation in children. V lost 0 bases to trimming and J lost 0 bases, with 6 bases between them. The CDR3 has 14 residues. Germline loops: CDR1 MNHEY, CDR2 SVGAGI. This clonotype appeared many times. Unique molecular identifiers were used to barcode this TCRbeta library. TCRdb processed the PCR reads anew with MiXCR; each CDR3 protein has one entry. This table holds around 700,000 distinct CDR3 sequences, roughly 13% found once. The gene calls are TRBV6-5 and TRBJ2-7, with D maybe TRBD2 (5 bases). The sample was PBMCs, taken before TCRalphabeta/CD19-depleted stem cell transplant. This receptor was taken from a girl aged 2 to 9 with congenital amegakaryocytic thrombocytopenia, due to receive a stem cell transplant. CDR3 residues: CASSYSEDSYEQYF. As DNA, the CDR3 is TGTGCCAGCAGTTACTCGGAGGACTCCTACGAGCAGTACTTC.